These T cell receptor beta chains were read from a single sample in a study of blood T cell repertoires in COVID-19. The table came from immunoSEQ multiplex PCR; TCRdb's copy has only in-frame clones and leaves some out. The sample holds more than 3,000 clones, about 92% seen once. Sequencing used peripheral blood. The source of these receptors is a human donor in a cohort sampled during active COVID-19. The CDR3 runs from the conserved cysteine through the conserved F or W. The order of the fields is CDR3 length, clone size, D gene, J gene, V gene, CDR3 DNA, CDR3 protein. The D gene is left open where the match is weak. Only some rows state a clone size, as once, few, many or a class for expanded clones.

>15|-|-|TRBJ1-6|TRBV7-2
TGTGCCAGCAGCTCTCTGGGGGGGATGGGATCACCCCTCCACTTT
CASSSLGGMGSPLHF
>16|-|TRBD2|TRBJ2-3|TRBV5-1
TGCGCCAGCAGCGAGGGACTAGCGGGAGGAACAGATACGCAGTATTTT
CASSEGLAGGTDTQYF
>18|-|TRBD2|TRBJ2-7|TRBV29-1
TGCAGCGTTGAAGTCCCCAGGCCGGGACTAGCCTTCTCCTACGAGCAGTACTTC
CSVEVPRPGLAFSYEQYF
>18|-|TRBD2|TRBJ2-7|TRBV4-1
TGCGCCAGCAGCCAAGGGCAGGTAGCGGGGAAAAACTCCTACGAGCAGTACTTC
CASSQGQVAGKNSYEQYF
>15|-|TRBD2|TRBJ2-1|TRBV19
TGTGCCAGTAGTGAGAGCGGGGGGGCCTTGCGTGAGCAGTTCTTC
CASSESGGALREQFF
>16|-|TRBD1|TRBJ1-5|TRBV6-6
TGTGCCAGCAGTTACCCGACAGGGGGTTCAGGTCAGCCCCAGCATTTT
CASSYPTGGSGQPQHF
>14|-|-|TRBJ2-2|TRBV19
TGTGCCAGTAGTATAGCACAGAACACCGGGGAGCTGTTTTTT
CASSIAQNTGELFF
>13|-|-|TRBJ1-2|TRBV28
TGTGCCAGCAGAACAGGGACTAACTATGGCTACACCTTC
CASRTGTNYGYTF
>15|once|-|TRBJ2-1|TRBV18
TGTGCCAGCTCACCGACAGCGATAGAAAACAATGAGCAGTTCTTC
CASSPTAIENNEQFF
>15|-|-|TRBJ1-2|TRBV16
TGTGCCAGCAGCCCCCGACAGACAGCTAACTATGGCTACACCTTC
CASSPRQTANYGYTF
>16|-|-|TRBJ1-3|TRBV4-1
TGCGCCAGCAGCCAAGAAAGGGGAAGCTCTGGAAACACCATATATTTT
CASSQERGSSGNTIYF
>14|-|TRBD2|TRBJ2-7|TRBV11-2
TGTGCCAGCAGTGCGGGAGACCTCTCCTACGAGCAGTACTTC
CASSAGDLSYEQYF
>15|-|TRBD1|TRBJ1-2|TRBV7-6
TGTGCCAGCAGCTTAGAATCAGGGGGGTCGGGTGGCTACACCTTC
CASSLESGGSGGYTF
>17|-|-|TRBJ2-3|TRBV21-1
TGTGCCAGCAGCGAGATCATACGGCTAGCGGGCACAGATACGCAGTATTTT
CASSEIIRLAGTDTQYF
>14|-|-|TRBJ1-1|TRBV4-1
TGCGCCAGCAGGGGGCCCTACAAGAACACTGAAGCTTTCTTT
CASRGPYKNTEAFF
>16|-|-|TRBJ1-2|TRBV4-1
TGCGCCAGCAGCCAACCATTAGCCATGGCGCCTGCTGGCTACACCTTC
CASSQPLAMAPAGYTF
>15|once|TRBD2|TRBJ2-1|TRBV3-1/TRBV3-2
TGTGCCAGCAGCCAAGCCGGGACTAAGAACAATGAGCAGTTCTTC
CASSQAGTKNNEQFF
>14|-|-|TRBJ1-6|TRBV6-5
TGTGCCAGCAGACCCACAATACCCCATTCACCCCTCCACTTT
CASRPTIPHSPLHF
>16|once|TRBD2|TRBJ2-5|TRBV28
TGTGCCAGCAGTCCATGGGGACTAGCGCTGGTAGAGACCCAGTACTTC
CASSPWGLALVETQYF
>15|-|-|TRBJ2-5|TRBV6-2/TRBV6-3
TGTGCCAGCAGCCATCCAGGGGGGAATAAAGAGACCCAGTACTTC
CASSHPGGNKETQYF
>14|-|TRBD1|TRBJ1-1|TRBV2
TGTGCCAGCAGCGGGACAGGGAGGGACACTGAAGCTTTCTTT
CASSGTGRDTEAFF
>15|-|TRBD1|TRBJ2-2|TRBV2
TGTGCCAGCAGACGGACAGGGGGCGATGGCGGGGAGCTGTTTTTT
CASRRTGGDGGELFF
>15|-|-|TRBJ1-6|TRBV4-3
TGCGCCAGCAGCCAAGTTGTACAGTATAATTCACCCCTCCACTTT
CASSQVVQYNSPLHF
>15|-|-|TRBJ2-7|TRBV3-1/TRBV3-2
TGTGCCAGCAGCCCCTCGGAGACGTCGACCTACGAGCAGTACTTC
CASSPSETSTYEQYF
>14|-|-|TRBJ1-2|TRBV5-4
TGTGCCAGCACCACCAGGGACTGGACCTATGGCTACACCTTC
CASTTRDWTYGYTF
>16|-|-|TRBJ2-1|TRBV6-2/TRBV6-3
TGTGCCAGCAGCCCCTGGGGGAGGTACTCCTACAATGAGCAGTTCTTC
CASSPWGRYSYNEQFF
>14|-|TRBD2|TRBJ2-5|TRBV5-1
TGCGCCAGCAGCGGTAGCGGGGGGGTGGAGACCCAGTACTTC
CASSGSGGVETQYF
>14|-|-|TRBJ2-1|TRBV6-2/TRBV6-3
TGTGCCAGCAGTTACCCTCCCCCCCTCAATGAGCAGTTCTTC
CASSYPPPLNEQFF
>15|once|-|TRBJ1-2|TRBV19
TGTGCCAGTAGTATAGAACCCCCGGGGGGCAATGGCTACACCTTC
CASSIEPPGGNGYTF
>13|-|-|TRBJ1-2|TRBV5-4
TGTGCCAGCAGCGAGGAAGGAAACTATGGCTACACCTTC
CASSEEGNYGYTF
>15|-|TRBD1|TRBJ1-3|TRBV7-6
TGTGCCAGCAGCCCGACAGGGGATGGTCGAAACACCATATATTTT
CASSPTGDGRNTIYF
>15|-|TRBD2|TRBJ2-7|TRBV7-9
TGTGCCAGCAGCCCCGAGACTAGCGGGGCCCACGAGCAGTACTTC
CASSPETSGAHEQYF
>14|once|TRBD1|TRBJ2-1|TRBV7-3
TGTGCCAGCAGCCCATCGGGACAGAACAATGAGCAGTTCTTC
CASSPSGQNNEQFF
>11|-|-|TRBJ2-7|TRBV5-4
TGTGCCAGCAGCCCCAGGGGACCTACGTACTTC
CASSPRGPTYF
>14|-|-|TRBJ2-6|TRBV9
TGTGCCAGCAGCTCAGGATCTGGGGCCAACGTCCTGACTTTC
CASSSGSGANVLTF
>14|-|TRBD2|TRBJ2-2|TRBV6-5
TGTGCCAGCAGACTAGCGGGGGACACCGGGGAGCTGTTTTTT
CASRLAGDTGELFF
>14|-|-|TRBJ1-2|TRBV6-6
TGTGCCAGCTCCCCAGGGGCCAGGAACTATGGCTACACCTTC
CASSPGARNYGYTF
>15|-|-|TRBJ1-1|TRBV7-9
TGTGCCAGCAGCTTAGTGGACGTGGGCAGGGATGAAGCTTTCTTT
CASSLVDVGRDEAFF
>16|-|TRBD2|TRBJ2-3|TRBV6-1
TGTGCCAGCAGTGAGAGACTAGCGGGGTTATCAAATACGCAGTATTTT
CASSERLAGLSNTQYF
>13|-|TRBD2|TRBJ2-7|TRBV29-1
TGCAGCGTCGGGACTAGCGGGAGCTCCGAGCAGTACTTC
CSVGTSGSSEQYF
>14|-|-|TRBJ1-6|TRBV19
TGTGCCAGTAGTATCAGCTCCTATAATTCACCCCTCCACTTT
CASSISSYNSPLHF
>18|-|-|TRBJ1-1|TRBV4-3
TGCGCCAGCAGCCTTGGATCCGTCGGGGAGCTCCGGAACACTGAAGCTTTCTTT
CASSLGSVGELRNTEAFF
>14|-|-|TRBJ1-1|TRBV7-8
TGTGCCAGCAGCTCCCCCGCGGGGGGCACTGAAGCTTTCTTT
CASSSPAGGTEAFF
>13|-|TRBD1|TRBJ2-5|TRBV5-6
TGTGCCAGCAGCTCGGACAGGAGGGAGACCCAGTACTTC
CASSSDRRETQYF
>16|-|TRBD2|TRBJ2-7|TRBV28
TGTGCCAGCAGTTTACCTAGCGGGAGGGGACGCTACGAGCAGTACTTC
CASSLPSGRGRYEQYF
>17|-|TRBD2|TRBJ2-1|TRBV4-1
TGCGCCAGCAGCCAAGATCCTAGCGGATCCTCCTACAATGAGCAGTTCTTC
CASSQDPSGSSYNEQFF
>15|-|-|TRBJ2-1|TRBV3-1/TRBV3-2
TGTGCCAGCAGCCAAGACGGGAGCTCCTACAATGAGCAGTTCTTC
CASSQDGSSYNEQFF
>15|-|-|TRBJ2-1|TRBV28
TGTGCCAGCACTCCCCTTGCAGCCGACCTGGAGGAGCAGTTCTTC
CASTPLAADLEEQFF
>15|-|-|TRBJ2-1|TRBV7-6
TGTGCCAGCAGCTTAGCGCCGGGGAGTTTAAATGAGCAGTTCTTC
CASSLAPGSLNEQFF
>15|-|TRBD2|TRBJ2-5|TRBV6-2/TRBV6-3
TGTGCCAGCAGTTACTCGAGTACTAGCGGGGAGACCCAGTACTTC
CASSYSSTSGETQYF
>14|-|-|TRBJ2-1|TRBV9
TGTGCCAGCAGCCCCCTAGGCTCCTACAATGAGCAGTTCTTC
CASSPLGSYNEQFF
>13|-|TRBD1|TRBJ2-7|TRBV30
TGTGCCCAGGGACAGGGACTTACCTACGAGCAGTACTTC
CAQGQGLTYEQYF
>15|once|-|TRBJ2-7|TRBV19
TGTGCCAGTAGTATTGGCCGCGAGAGGGCCCACGAGCAGTACTTC
CASSIGRERAHEQYF